Following are 30 T cell receptor beta chains from one sample sequenced in a study of cytomegalovirus exposure and HLA in healthy donors (dated by TCRdb to 2016 to 2017). Receptor amplification or capture employed the immunoSEQ multiplex PCR assay. A mixture of 60 forward primers for TCR Vbeta segments and 13 reverse primers for TCR Jbeta segments was used in the multiplex PCR. The source is immuneACCESS, and TCRdb retained only in-frame sequences with V and J called. Part of the clones is not carried over; for the studies checked, unresolved V genes explain less than half of this, and the remainder is unexplained. A total of about 190,000 clones appear in this sample, more than 65% of them only once. In total, the top ten clones hold around 3.7% of the sample. The sample comprised PBMCs. The receptors come from a man aged 40-49 years in good health and CMV-seropositive.

The CDR3 is CASSLAPGTYGYTF. CDR3 in DNA: TGTGCCAGCAGCTTAGCCCCAGGGACATATGGCTACACCTTC. The chain links TRBV7-2 to TRBJ1-2; a possible D gene is TRBD1 (6 bases). CDR3 length equals 14 residues. Germline CDR1 SGHTA, CDR2 FQGNSA. Between the trimmed V and J ends, which lost 0 bases and 5 bases, there was a span of 10 bases.

This clone was found once. The rearrangement links TRBV5-5 to TRBJ2-7, with a possible D match to TRBD1 (6 bases). Germline V CDR1 and CDR2: SGHKS, YYEKEE (reference sequence). V was cut by 4 bases and J by 2 bases, with 22 bases left in between. This CDR3 comprises 17 residues. CDR3 bases: TGTGCCAGCAGCCCTAGACAGGCCGCCTTTCCAACCTACGAGCAGTACTTC. Residues: CASSPRQAAFPTYEQYF.

The rearrangement uses TRBV7-9 and TRBJ2-2, with D unresolved. The CDR3 totals 14 residues. The germline V gene encodes CDR1 SEHNR and CDR2 FQNEAQ (reference sequence). V lost 4 bases, J lost 3 bases, and 9 bases lay in between. CDR3 DNA sequence: TGTGCCAGCAGCTCCACTCACCACACCGGGGAGCTGTTTTTT. This codes for CASSSTHHTGELFF.

V and J are TRBV6-5 and TRBJ2-3, with 7 bases fitting TRBD1. The CDR3 is made up of 16 amino acids. The germline CDR1 and CDR2 sequences are MNHEY and SVGAGI. Trimming at V came to 0 bases and at J to 0 bases, leaving 3 bases not matched to a gene. The DNA of the CDR3 is TGTGCCAGCAGTTACTCGTCGACAGGGAGCACAGATACGCAGTATTTT. It encodes CASSYSSTGSTDTQYF.

The chain carries TRBV4-1 and TRBJ2-5; perhaps TRBD2 as D (5 bases). Germline CDR1 reads MGHRA; CDR2 reads YSYEKL. Trimming pared 1 base from V and 5 bases from J, leaving 8 bases between. The CDR3 loop spans 13 amino acids. In DNA form, the CDR3 reads TGCGCCAGCAGCCAAGGAGGGATGGAGACCCAGTACTTC. Protein: CASSQGGMETQYF.

V gene TRBV28 combines with J gene TRBJ2-7; no clear D. V lost 8 bases and J lost 4, with 6 bases in between. The CDR3 runs 10 residues. Looked up from germline, CDR1 is MDHEN and CDR2 is SYDVKM. The CDR3 coding sequence is TGTGCCAGCGGTCGGTACGAGCAGTACTTC. It is translated as CASGRYEQYF.

This clone was counted a single time. This chain joins TRBV6-1 and TRBJ1-5; 8 bases match TRBD1. This CDR3 is built from 17 residues. V dropped 4 bases and J dropped 0; count of bases not matched to a gene: 8. The germline V gene encodes CDR1 MNHNS and CDR2 SASEGT. CDR3 coding DNA: TGTGCCAGCAGTGGACAGGGACAGGCCCATAGCAATCAGCCCCAGCATTTT. Translated: CASSGQGQAHSNQPQHF.

This chain connects TRBV19 to TRBJ2-1, with 10 nucleotides matching TRBD2. Germline V gives CDR1 LNHDA, CDR2 SQIVND (reference sequence). Trimming cost V 3 bases and J 1 base; bases outside gene matches: 9. The CDR3 covers 18 residues. In nucleotides, the CDR3 is TGTGCCAGTAGTATGAGAGCGGGAGGGGCGGCGTCCTACAATGAGCAGTTCTTC. Protein sequence: CASSMRAGGAASYNEQFF.

This clone appeared once. The chain joins TRBV9 to TRBJ2-3, with TRBD2 as a possible D gene (5 bases). Trimming shortened V by 4 bases and J by 2 bases, and 11 bases separated the two germline ends. The CDR3 is 14 amino acids. The V gene's germline CDR1 is SGDLS and CDR2 YYNGEE. The CDR3 is CASSKTGNTDTQYF. The CDR3 DNA sequence: TGTGCCAGCAGCAAGACGGGGAACACAGATACGCAGTATTTT.

V gene TRBV27 combines with J gene TRBJ2-7, with 9 bases lining up with TRBD1. The length of the CDR3 is 14 residues. CDR1 is MNHEY, CDR2 SMNVEV, per germline (reference sequence). Trimming removed 6 bases from V and 4 bases from J; junction bases left unmatched: 7. The CDR3 here is CASRRQGVEYEQYF. CDR3 coding DNA: TGTGCCAGCAGAAGACAGGGGGTCGAATACGAGCAGTACTTC.

The rearrangement joins TRBV7-2 to TRBJ1-2; 8 bases are shared with TRBD1. The V segment lost 3 bases and the J segment 0 bases; nucleotides outside the gene matches: 6. The germline gives CDR1 SGHTA, CDR2 FQGNSA. This CDR3 comprises 16 residues. The CDR3 DNA follows: TGTGCCAGCAGCTTGGACAGGGTCTCAGCTAACTATGGCTACACCTTC. Translated: CASSLDRVSANYGYTF.

The V and J genes are TRBV12-5 and TRBJ2-7; D gene uncertain. The germline V gene encodes CDR1 LGHNT and CDR2 FRNRAP. The CDR3 extends over 11 amino acids. Trimming took off 3 bases at V and 3 bases at J, with 3 bases between the two ends. Here the CDR3 reads CASGFNYEQYF. The CDR3 DNA follows: TGTGCTAGTGGTTTTAACTACGAGCAGTACTTC.

This chain links TRBV19 with TRBJ2-3, with D maybe TRBD1 (6 bases). V dropped 7 bases and J dropped 0 bases, with 14 bases sitting between them. The germline gives CDR1 LNHDA, CDR2 SQIVND (reference sequence). The length of the CDR3 is 15 residues. The DNA of the CDR3 is TGTGCCAGTACCAAGGGGGATACTAGCACAGATACGCAGTATTTT. This translates into CASTKGDTSTDTQYF.

V is TRBV4-1 and J is TRBJ2-5, with D maybe TRBD1 (5 bases). Trimming left V 2 bases short and J 9 bases short, with 10 bases between. The CDR3 length is 12 residues. Germline V gene lookup returns CDR1 MGHRA and CDR2 YSYEKL. The CDR3 is CASSQQGSAQYF. CDR3 in DNA: TGCGCCAGCAGCCAACAGGGTTCGGCCCAGTACTTC.

The chain links TRBV2 to TRBJ1-1; 9 nucleotides align to TRBD1. The CDR3 is 14 amino acids. Trimming removed 3 bases from V and 7 bases from J; junction bases left unmatched: 6. Germline lookup yields CDR1 SNHLY and CDR2 FYNNEI. Here the CDR3 DNA reads TGTGCCAGCAGTGATACCCGGACAGGGGATGAAGCTTTCTTT. It encodes CASSDTRTGDEAFF.

The rearrangement joins TRBV5-1 to TRBJ2-7; D not certain. Germline V lookup: CDR1 SGHRS, CDR2 YFSETQ. The CDR3 runs to 12 residues. V dropped 4 bases and J dropped 5 bases, with 10 bases sitting between them. CDR3 sequence reads: CASSPSLDEQYF. In DNA form, the CDR3 reads TGCGCCAGCAGCCCTTCTCTAGACGAGCAGTACTTC.

The chain joins TRBV10-3 to TRBJ2-1; possible D gene TRBD2, 5 bases. V was trimmed by 0 bases and J by 15 bases, leaving 18 bases between them. CDR1 is ENHRY and CDR2 is SYGVKD in the germline V gene. The CDR3 length is 14 residues. The chain's CDR3 is CAISESGLAAVGFF. The CDR3 DNA reads as TGTGCCATCAGTGAGTCGGGGTTGGCAGCGGTGGGGTTCTTC.

This clone has only one observation. The chain joins TRBV30 to TRBJ2-1; weak D call: TRBD2 (6 bases). Trimming took off 6 bases at V and 8 bases at J, with 20 bases between the two ends. The CDR3 is 14 residues long. Germline-derived CDR1 and CDR2 are GTSNPN and SVGIG (reference sequence). DNA for the CDR3: TGTGCCTGCTACCCTCCCGAAGCTAGCGATGAGCAGTTCTTC. Protein sequence: CACYPPEASDEQFF.

This clone was detected a few times. The chain is built from TRBV27 and TRBJ1-5; 10 bases map to TRBD1. The CDR3 is made up of 14 amino acids. In germline, CDR1 is MNHEY, CDR2 SMNVEV (reference sequence). V gave up 5 bases and J gave up 6 bases; unmatched junction bases: 4. The CDR3 DNA reads TGTGCCAGCAGTCCGACAGGGGGCGGTCAGCCCCAGCATTTT. This sequence encodes CASSPTGGGQPQHF.

V is TRBV6-6 and J is TRBJ1-2; 7 bases agree with TRBD1. The junction had 10 bases not matched to a gene; V was cut back by 3 bases and J by 6 bases. This CDR3 is 15 amino acids long. Germline V gene lookup returns CDR1 MNHNY and CDR2 SVGAGI (reference sequence). CDR3: CASSYGSGTVDGYTF. DNA for the CDR3: TGTGCCAGCAGTTATGGGTCCGGGACAGTCGATGGCTACACCTTC.

A note on this clone: At the DNA level, this CDR3 is encoded by other sequences in the same sample as well. The chain employs TRBV7-8 and TRBJ2-7; TRBD2 matches at 10 bases. Germline-derived CDR1 and CDR2 are SGHVS and FQNEAQ. CDR3 length: 15 residues. Unmatched junction bases numbered 2, after V lost 1 base and J lost 2 bases. The CDR3: CASSLGTSGPYEQYF. The CDR3 DNA follows: TGTGCCAGCAGCTTAGGGACTAGCGGACCCTACGAGCAGTACTTC.

The chain combines TRBV5-6 with TRBJ1-4, with TRBD1 matching 11 bases. Germline CDR1 is SGHDT and CDR2 is YYEEEE. CDR3 size: 12 residues. V was pared by 4 bases and J by 16 bases, with 6 bases of the junction left unmatched. In DNA form, the CDR3 reads TGTGCCAGCAGCCAGGACAGGGGGCAGCGGTTTTTT. Protein sequence: CASSQDRGQRFF.

The table lists this clone with a few counts. J is TRBJ2-5 and V is TRBV19; 8 positions match TRBD1. V lost 5 bases, J lost 5 bases, and 4 bases stayed unmatched. Looked up from germline, CDR1 is LNHDA and CDR2 is SQIVND (reference sequence). The CDR3 loop spans 13 amino acids. The CDR3 reads CASSQGAWETQYF. CDR3 in DNA: TGTGCCAGTAGTCAGGGGGCTTGGGAGACCCAGTACTTC. Using reference TRBV19 and TRBJ2-5 for the parts outside the CDR3, the full variable domain is DGGITQSPKYLFRKEGQNVTLSCEQNLNHDAMYWYRQDPGQGLRLIYYSQIVNDFQKGDIAEGYSVSREKKESFPLTVTSAQKNPTAFYLCASSQGAWETQYFGPGTRLLVL.

The chain is built from TRBV7-9 and TRBJ2-7, with D possibly TRBD2 on 6 matching bases. Trimming removed 2 bases at V and 5 bases at J, with 10 bases between. Germline loops: CDR1 SEHNR, CDR2 FQNEAQ (reference sequence). The CDR3 loop spans 13 amino acids. In DNA form, the CDR3 reads TGTGCCAGCAGCTTATTGGGGAGGAACGAGCAGTACTTC. Its protein product is CASSLLGRNEQYF.

The chain joins TRBV27 to TRBJ2-7; TRBD2 aligns across 11 bases. The CDR3 has 17 amino acids. The germline gives CDR1 MNHEY, CDR2 SMNVEV (reference sequence). After removal of 5 bases from V and 6 bases from J, the junction contained 15 bases not matched to a gene. In nucleotides, the CDR3 is TGTGCCAGCAGTGTTAATTCCGGGACTAGCGGAGGGTTCGAGCAGTACTTC. It yields the protein CASSVNSGTSGGFEQYF.

J is TRBJ2-3 and V is TRBV2, with 7 bases matching TRBD2. CDR3 size: 16 residues. Losses at the gene ends were 1 base for V and 6 bases for J; bases not matched to a gene: 10. Per the germline V gene, CDR1 is SNHLY and CDR2 is FYNNEI. This CDR3 reads CASSEGGSGAWDTQYF. In nucleotides, the CDR3 is TGTGCCAGCAGTGAAGGGGGGAGCGGGGCGTGGGATACGCAGTATTTT. The variable domain in full, with the rest retrieved from reference TRBV2 and TRBJ2-3, is EPEVTQTPSHQVTQMGQEVILRCVPISNHLYFYWYRQILGQKVEFLVSFYNNEISEKSEIFDDQFSVERPDGSNFTLKIRSTKLEDSAMYFCASSEGGSGAWDTQYFGPGTRLTVL.

The chain is built from TRBV6-1 and TRBJ2-7; the match to TRBD1 covers 8 bases. V shed 6 bases and J 3 bases; nucleotides not matched to a gene: 7. The CDR3 runs to 14 residues. The germline V gene encodes CDR1 MNHNS and CDR2 SASEGT. The CDR3 region has the DNA TGTGCCAGCAGGTTGGGACAGGATTTCTACGAGCAGTACTTC. It specifies CASRLGQDFYEQYF.

The chain links TRBV28 to TRBJ1-1; D is perhaps TRBD1 (5 bases). The germline V gene has CDR1 MDHEN and CDR2 SYDVKM. V was shortened by 4 bases and J by 1 base, with 7 bases between the two germline ends. The length of the CDR3 is 13 residues. CDR3 DNA sequence: TGTGCCAGCAGTTCCGGACAGAACACTGAAGCTTTCTTT. It specifies CASSSGQNTEAFF. The full variable domain, with the rest looked up from reference TRBV28 and TRBJ1-1, is DVKVTQSSRYLVKRTGEKVFLECVQDMDHENMFWYRQDPGLGLRLIYFSYDVKMKEKGDIPEGYSVSREKKERFSLILESASTNQTSMYLCASSSGQNTEAFFGQGTRLTVV.

The genes are TRBV5-1 and TRBJ1-4; the match to TRBD1 covers 8 bases. V was clipped by 4 bases and J by 3 bases; unmatched bases: 5. Looked up from germline, CDR1 is SGHRS and CDR2 is YFSETQ. The CDR3 sequence is 15 residues long. CDR3 region: CASSRGQASNEKLFF. CDR3 nucleotides: TGCGCCAGCAGCAGGGGACAGGCCTCTAATGAAAAACTGTTTTTT.

This chain connects TRBV27 to TRBJ2-5, with 8 positions matching TRBD1. This CDR3 is 15 amino acids long. From germline, CDR1 is MNHEY and CDR2 SMNVEV (reference sequence). Trimming cost V 4 bases and J 1 base; bases outside gene matches: 5. The CDR3 is CASSSGQGSQETQYF. The CDR3 DNA sequence: TGTGCCAGCAGTTCTGGACAGGGCTCCCAAGAGACCCAGTACTTC.